Listed here are 21 T cell receptor delta chains from one sample, sequenced in a study of gamma-delta chains in newborns, infants, children (dated by TCRdb to between 2019 and 2020). Instrument on record: Illumina MiSeq. TCRdb recomputed clones from the public reads with CATT; identical DNA rows were then combined. Across this sample there are approximately 6,900 delta-chain clones, with 2% to 2.5% seen only once. The ten largest clonotypes hold 9.5% to 12% of the sample. What was sequenced was blood. The receptors stem from a child who was a newborn, infant or young child, either healthy, febrile or measles-vaccinated (not recorded which).

A word on this clone: Since a much larger clone is just one base distant, this may be a read error. This chain links TRDV1 with TRDJ1; TRDD3 matches 10 bases. Germline CDR1 and CDR2: TSWWSYY and QGS. The CDR3 has 23 residues. Trimming removed 4 bases from V and 7 bases from J; junction bases left unmatched: 33. The CDR3 DNA reads as TGTGCTCTTGGGGGACTAATCCCCCCGCACATCAGTACTGGGGGATGGTGGTTGGGTAAACTCATCTTT. Its translation is CALGGLIPPHISTGGWWLGKLIF.

Regarding this clone: The TCRdb record carries a much larger clone's protein, which differs from this DNA's translation at residue 8; a read error is the likely cause, and the protein listed here is the DNA translation. This sequence joins TRDV2 and TRDJ3, with D unclear. CDR1 and CDR2 (germline): GEAIGNYY, EKD. This CDR3 is 18 amino acids long. V was shortened by 0 bases and J by 0 bases, with 11 bases between the two germline ends. The CDR3 DNA is TGTGCCTGTGACACCGTGAGGACCCCCTCCTGGGACACCCGACAGATGTTTTTC. Translation gives CACDTVRTPSWDTRQMFF.

Sample share makes this clone medium-sized. This chain uses TRDV2 with TRDJ3; 13 bases fit TRDD3. The germline CDR1 and CDR2 sequences are GEAIGNYY and EKD. This CDR3 comprises 20 residues. J was trimmed by 0 bases and V by 3 bases; bases with no gene match: 7. The CDR3, as DNA: TGTGCCTGTGACCGTACTGGGGGATACGGGAGCTCCTGGGACACCCGACAGATGTTTTTC. Translated, it gives CACDRTGGYGSSWDTRQMFF.

A note on this clone: A far larger clone lies a single base away; this is likely a read error. The same CDR3 also results from other DNA sequences found in this sample. The rearrangement links TRDV2 to TRDJ1, with a weak D call TRDD3 (5 bases). This CDR3 is built from 16 residues. Germline CDR1 GEAIGNYY, CDR2 EKD. CDR3 amino acids: CACDPMEGLYTDKLIF. DNA of the CDR3: TGTGCATGTGACCCGATGGAGGGATTGTACACCGATAAACTCATCTTT.

This clone qualifies as medium-sized. The identical CDR3 is also encoded by other nucleotide sequences in the sample. The CDR3 nucleotides are TGTGCCTTCCCTTCCTACGGTCGCTGGGGGATACGGTACACCGATAAACTCATCTTT. Amino acids: CAFPSYGRWGIRYTDKLIF. The V gene is TRDV3, the J gene TRDJ1; 12 bases match TRDD3. The CDR3 consists of 19 residues. The J segment lost 0 bases and the V segment lost 3 bases, leaving 17 bases of the junction unmatched. CDR1 is TVYSNPD and CDR2 is GDNSRS in the germline V gene (reference sequence). The full variable domain, its missing parts supplied by reference TRDV3 and TRDJ1, is CDKVTQSSPDQTVASGSEVVLLCTYDTVYSNPDLFWYRIRPDYSFQFVFYGDNSRSEGADFTQGRFSVKHILTQKAFHLVISPVRTEDSATYYCAFPSYGRWGIRYTDKLIFGKGTRVTVEP.

This clone was observed a few times. The database protein in TCRdb disagrees with the DNA translation at residue 5; the sequence shown here was translated from the DNA. V is TRDV2 and J is TRDJ2, with 13 bases that match TRDD3. Germline CDR1 and CDR2: GEAIGNYY and EKD. This CDR3 is built from 15 residues. The CDR3 spells CACDLLGDTTAHLFF. As DNA, the CDR3 is TGTGCCTGTGACTTACTGGGGGATACGACAGCACACCTCTTCTTT.

This clone was found a few times. TCRdb has a much larger clone's protein, which differs at residue 5 from the translation of this DNA, likely because of a read error; what is shown is the protein translated from the DNA. The chain couples TRDV2 to TRDJ3; TRDD3 matches 11 bases. The germline V gene has CDR1 GEAIGNYY and CDR2 EKD. Unmatched junction bases numbered 8, after V lost 2 bases and J lost 0 bases. The CDR3 is 20 residues long. As DNA, the CDR3 is TGTGCCTGTGACAACGCGGGGACTGGGGGATACTCCTGGGACACCCGACAGATGTTTTTC. Amino acid sequence: CACDNAGTGGYSWDTRQMFF.

This clone was observed many times. The CDR3 DNA follows: TGTGCCTGTGACACCGCGGGGACTGGGGACTCTTTGACAGCACAACTCTTCTTT. Its protein product is CACDTAGTGDSLTAQLFF. The chain is built from TRDV2 and TRDJ2; 7 nucleotides match TRDD3. V gave up 0 bases and J gave up 0 bases; unmatched junction bases: 9. The CDR3 extends over 18 amino acids. Germline-derived CDR1 and CDR2 are GEAIGNYY and EKD.

A word on this clone: A far larger clone differs by one base, so this is likely a read error. The sample carries other DNA sequences with the same CDR3. CDR3 residues: CACDRLLGDTPPFSWDTRQMFF. The CDR3 nucleotides read TGTGCCTGTGACCGATTACTGGGGGATACGCCTCCCTTCTCCTGGGACACCCGACAGATGTTTTTC. The chain has TRDV2 and TRDJ3, with 13 bases fitting TRDD3. This CDR3 has 22 residues. The V gene's germline CDR1 is GEAIGNYY and CDR2 EKD. Unmatched junction bases numbered 13, after V lost 3 bases and J lost 0 bases.

Regarding this clone: The TCRdb protein, from a much larger clone, departs from this DNA's translation at residue 3, likely by read error; the protein shown derives from the DNA. This CDR3 reads CAYDTGGFSSWDTRQMFF. The CDR3 DNA reads TGTGCCTATGACACCGGGGGTTTTAGCTCCTGGGACACCCGACAGATGTTTTTC. The V call is TRDV2, the J call TRDJ3, with a possible D match to TRDD3 (5 bases). CDR1 is GEAIGNYY and CDR2 is EKD in the germline V gene. This CDR3 region has 18 residues.

This clone has a handful of counts. A read error likely explains why the TCRdb protein, taken from a much larger clone, differs from this DNA's translation at residue 13; the protein shown is translated from the DNA. The rearrangement uses TRDV2 and TRDJ1; 8 positions match TRDD3. This CDR3 has 15 residues. Per germline, CDR1 GEAIGNYY and CDR2 EKD. The CDR3 DNA follows: TGTGCCTGTGACCCTCTCTGGGGGACCACCGATAAAATCATCTTT. Translating it yields CACDPLWGTTDKIIF.

This clone has a handful of counts. TCRdb's protein, taken from a much larger clone, differs from this DNA's translation at residue 5, likely owing to a read error; the protein displayed comes from the DNA. The chain has TRDV1 and TRDJ1; no reliable D call. Germline CDR1 TSWWSYY, CDR2 QGS. Trimming pared 4 bases from V and 4 bases from J, leaving 13 bases between. The CDR3 is 14 residues long. This chain's CDR3 is CALGGGGSHDKLIF. In DNA form, the CDR3 reads TGTGCTCTTGGGGGAGGTGGATCCCACGATAAACTCATCTTT.

About this clone: A much larger clonotype is one base distant, so this may be a read error. Other DNA sequences in the sample encode the same CDR3. The chain employs TRDV1 and TRDJ1; TRDD3 aligns across 13 bases. From germline, CDR1 is TSWWSYY and CDR2 QGS. Trimming removed 6 bases from V and 3 bases from J; junction bases left unmatched: 25. CDR3 length equals 22 residues. The CDR3 sequence is CALGETFLRLRTGGYEADKLIF. The DNA of the CDR3 is TGTGCTCTTGGCGAGACGTTCCTACGTCTTCGTACTGGGGGATACGAAGCCGATAAACTCATCTTT.

To note about this clone: TCRdb assigns this DNA the protein of a much larger clone, which departs from its translation at residue 4; this likely reflects a read error, and the protein shown comes from translating the DNA. The genes are TRDV2 and TRDJ3; 12 nucleotides agree with TRDD3. The ends lost 5 bases at V and 0 bases at J; junction bases unmatched: 10. Germline-derived CDR1 and CDR2 are GEAIGNYY and EKD. The CDR3 is 20 amino acids. The CDR3 coding sequence is TGTGCCTGTGGCTCTACTGGGGGATACCCCAGCTCCTGGGACACCCGACAGATGTTTTTC. Translating gives CACGSTGGYPSSWDTRQMFF.

Note on this clone: This clone may be a read error of a much larger clone one base away. The sample has other DNA sequences that encode this CDR3 too. This sequence joins TRDV2 and TRDJ3; 12 positions match TRDD3. Per the germline V gene, CDR1 is GEAIGNYY and CDR2 is EKD. The length of the CDR3 is 23 residues. V shed 1 base and J 0 bases; nucleotides not matched to a gene: 15. The CDR3 DNA reads TGTGCCTGTGACACTATACTGGGGGATACTACCCCTTCGAGCTCCTGGGACACCCGACAGATGTTTTTC. Translation gives CACDTILGDTTPSSSWDTRQMFF.

Only a few counts were recorded for this clone. For this DNA, TCRdb reports the protein of a much larger clone, which diverges at residue 6, most likely from a read error; the protein presented here is translated directly from the DNA. This chain uses TRDV2 with TRDJ2, with 7 nucleotides matching TRDD3. V shed 2 bases, J shed 5 bases, and the junction held 4 bases outside the gene matches. This CDR3 is 14 amino acids long. Germline V gene sequence: CDR1 GEAIGNYY, CDR2 EKD. CDR3 DNA: TGTGCCTGTGACAACCGGGGATATACAGCACAACTCTTCTTT. Translating it yields CACDNRGYTAQLFF.

Comment on this clone: TCRdb's listed protein matches a much larger clone and diverges from this DNA's translation at residue 12, likely through a read error; the protein shown comes from the DNA. This chain connects TRDV2 to TRDJ3; TRDD3 matches at 12 bases. The CDR3 runs to 19 residues. Germline V gene data show CDR1 as GEAIGNYY and CDR2 as EKD. The CDR3 is CACDTGGYRSSLDTRQMFF. The DNA for the CDR3 is TGCGCCTGTGACACTGGGGGATACCGGAGCTCCTTGGACACCCGACAGATGTTTTTC.

This clone was detected a few times. TCRdb's protein, taken from a much larger clone, differs from this DNA's translation at residue 4, likely owing to a read error; the protein displayed comes from the DNA. The chain joins TRDV2 to TRDJ3; TRDD3 matches at 13 bases. CDR1 is GEAIGNYY and CDR2 is EKD in the germline V gene. The CDR3 totals 20 residues. CDR3 nucleotides: TGTGCCTGTGGCACCGTACTGGGGGATACGGTTTCCTGGGACACCCGACAGATGTTTTTC. Translating it yields CACGTVLGDTVSWDTRQMFF.

By proportion, this clone is medium-sized. This rearrangement joins TRDV2 to TRDJ1, with 8 bases aligning to TRDD3. Losses at the gene ends were 4 bases for V and 2 bases for J; bases not matched to a gene: 11. CDR1 GEAIGNYY and CDR2 EKD come from the germline V gene. This CDR3 is built from 16 residues. Written as DNA, the CDR3 is TGTGCCTGTGAGCCCATGACGGGGGATAAGACCGATAAACTCATCTTT. It specifies CACEPMTGDKTDKLIF.

This clone was seen more than once but under ten times. TCRdb's protein, taken from a much larger clone, differs from this DNA's translation at residue 13, likely owing to a read error; the protein displayed comes from the DNA. The V gene is TRDV2, the J gene TRDJ3; 13 bases map to TRDD3. The CDR3 covers 20 residues. The germline gives CDR1 GEAIGNYY, CDR2 EKD. CDR3: CACDPTGGYASSRDTRQMFF. The CDR3 DNA reads TGTGCCTGTGATCCTACTGGGGGATACGCGAGCTCCCGGGACACCCGACAGATGTTTTTC.

This clone has more than one count but fewer than ten. Being one base from a much bigger clone, this may be a read error. This chain uses TRDV2 with TRDJ3, with 12 bases that match TRDD3. Germline V gene data show CDR1 as GEAIGNYY and CDR2 as EKD. The CDR3 extends over 21 amino acids. CDR3 bases: TGTGCCTGTGACACCGTTGGACTGGGGGATACCCCCTCCCGGGACACCCGACAGATGTTTTTC. It translates to CACDTVGLGDTPSRDTRQMFF.